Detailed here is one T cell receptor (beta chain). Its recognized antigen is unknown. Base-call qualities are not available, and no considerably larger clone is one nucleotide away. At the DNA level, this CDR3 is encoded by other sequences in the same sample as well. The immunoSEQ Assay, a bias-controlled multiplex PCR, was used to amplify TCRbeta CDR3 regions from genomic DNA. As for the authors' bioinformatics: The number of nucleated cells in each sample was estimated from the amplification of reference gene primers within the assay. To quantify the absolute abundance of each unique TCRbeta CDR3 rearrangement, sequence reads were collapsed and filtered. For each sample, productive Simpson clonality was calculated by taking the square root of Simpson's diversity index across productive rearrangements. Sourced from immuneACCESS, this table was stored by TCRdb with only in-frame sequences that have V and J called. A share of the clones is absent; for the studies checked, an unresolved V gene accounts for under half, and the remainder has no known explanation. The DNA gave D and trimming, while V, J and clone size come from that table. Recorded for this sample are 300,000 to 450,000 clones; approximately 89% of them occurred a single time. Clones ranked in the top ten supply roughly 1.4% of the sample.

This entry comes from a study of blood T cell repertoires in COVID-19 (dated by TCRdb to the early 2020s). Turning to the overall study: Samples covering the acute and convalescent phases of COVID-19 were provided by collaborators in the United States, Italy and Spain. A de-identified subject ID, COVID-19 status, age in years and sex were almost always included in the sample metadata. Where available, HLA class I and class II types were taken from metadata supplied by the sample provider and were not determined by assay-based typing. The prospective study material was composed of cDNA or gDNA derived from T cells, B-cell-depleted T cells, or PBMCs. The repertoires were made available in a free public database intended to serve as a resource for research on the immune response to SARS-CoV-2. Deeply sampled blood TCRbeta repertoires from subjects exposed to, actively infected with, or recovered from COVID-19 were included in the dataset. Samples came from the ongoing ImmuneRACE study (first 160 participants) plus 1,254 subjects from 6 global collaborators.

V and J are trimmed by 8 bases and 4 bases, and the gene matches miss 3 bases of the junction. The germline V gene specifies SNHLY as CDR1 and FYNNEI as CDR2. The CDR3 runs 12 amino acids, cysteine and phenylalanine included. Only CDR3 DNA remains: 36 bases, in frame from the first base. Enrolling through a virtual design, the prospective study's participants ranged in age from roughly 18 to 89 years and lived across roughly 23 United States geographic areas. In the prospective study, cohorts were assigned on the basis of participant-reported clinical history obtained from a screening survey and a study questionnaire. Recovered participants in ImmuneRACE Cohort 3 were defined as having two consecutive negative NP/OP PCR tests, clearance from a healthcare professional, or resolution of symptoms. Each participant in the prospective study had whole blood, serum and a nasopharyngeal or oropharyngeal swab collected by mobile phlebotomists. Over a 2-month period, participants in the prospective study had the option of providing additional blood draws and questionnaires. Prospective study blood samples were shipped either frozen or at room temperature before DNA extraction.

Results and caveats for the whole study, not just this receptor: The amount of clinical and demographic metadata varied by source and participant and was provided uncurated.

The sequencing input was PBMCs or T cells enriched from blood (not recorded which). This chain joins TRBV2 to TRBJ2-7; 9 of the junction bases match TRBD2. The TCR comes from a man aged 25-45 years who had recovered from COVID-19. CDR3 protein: CASRLAGYEQYF. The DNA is TGTGCCAGCCGTCTAGCGGGGTACGAGCAGTACTTC.